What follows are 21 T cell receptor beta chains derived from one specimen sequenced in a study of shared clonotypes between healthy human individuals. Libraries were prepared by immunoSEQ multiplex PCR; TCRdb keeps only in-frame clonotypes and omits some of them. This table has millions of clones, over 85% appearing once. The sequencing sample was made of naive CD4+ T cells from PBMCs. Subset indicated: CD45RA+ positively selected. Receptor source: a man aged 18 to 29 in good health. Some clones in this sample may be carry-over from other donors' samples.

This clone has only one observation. The CDR3 nucleotides read TGCGCCAGCAGCTTGGCGGGGACTAGCGGGGGGACCCAGTACTTC. Translated, it gives CASSLAGTSGGTQYF. This rearrangement joins TRBV5-1 to TRBJ2-5, with 14 bases identical to TRBD2. Germline V CDR1 and CDR2: SGHRS, YFSETQ. The CDR3 runs 15 residues. V shed 0 bases, J shed 7 bases, and the junction held 2 bases outside the gene matches.

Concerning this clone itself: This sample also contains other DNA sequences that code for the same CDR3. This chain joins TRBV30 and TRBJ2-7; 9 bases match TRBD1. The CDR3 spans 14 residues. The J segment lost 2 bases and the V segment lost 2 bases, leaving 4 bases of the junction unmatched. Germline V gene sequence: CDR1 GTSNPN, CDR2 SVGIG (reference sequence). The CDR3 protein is CAWSLDRGAYEQYF. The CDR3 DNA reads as TGTGCCTGGAGTTTAGACAGGGGGGCCTACGAGCAGTACTTC. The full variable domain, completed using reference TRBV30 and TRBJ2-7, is SQTIHQWPATLVQPVGSPLSLECTVEGTSNPNLYWYRQAAGRGLQLLFYSVGIGQISSEVPQNLSASRPQDRQFILSSKKLLLSDSGFYLCAWSLDRGAYEQYFGPGTRLTVT.

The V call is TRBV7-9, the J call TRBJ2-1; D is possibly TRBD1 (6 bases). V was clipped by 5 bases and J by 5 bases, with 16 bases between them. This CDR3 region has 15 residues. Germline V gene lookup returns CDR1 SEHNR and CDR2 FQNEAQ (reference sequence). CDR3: CASSTSYRANNEQFF. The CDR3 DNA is TGTGCCAGCAGCACCTCCTACAGGGCGAACAATGAGCAGTTCTTC.

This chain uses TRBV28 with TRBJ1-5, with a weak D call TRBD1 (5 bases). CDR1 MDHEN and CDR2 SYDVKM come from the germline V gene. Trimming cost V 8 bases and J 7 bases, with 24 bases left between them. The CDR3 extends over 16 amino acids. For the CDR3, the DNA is TGTGCCAGCCTGACGGAACACAAACAGGTTGAGCAGCCCCAGCATTTT. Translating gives CASLTEHKQVEQPQHF. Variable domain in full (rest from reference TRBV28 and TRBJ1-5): DVKVTQSSRYLVKRTGEKVFLECVQDMDHENMFWYRQDPGLGLRLIYFSYDVKMKEKGDIPEGYSVSREKKERFSLILESASTNQTSMYLCASLTEHKQVEQPQHFGDGTRLSIL.

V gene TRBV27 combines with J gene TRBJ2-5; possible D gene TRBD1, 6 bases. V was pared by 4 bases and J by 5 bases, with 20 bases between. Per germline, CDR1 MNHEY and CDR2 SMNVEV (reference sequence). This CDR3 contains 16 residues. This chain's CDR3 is CASSSPRTGYGETQYF. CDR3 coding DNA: TGTGCCAGCAGTTCACCGCGAACAGGGTATGGGGAGACCCAGTACTTC.

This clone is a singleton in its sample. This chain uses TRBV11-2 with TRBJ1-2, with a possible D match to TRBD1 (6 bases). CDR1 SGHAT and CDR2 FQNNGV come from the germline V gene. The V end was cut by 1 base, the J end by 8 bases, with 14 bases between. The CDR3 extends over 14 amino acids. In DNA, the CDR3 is TGTGCCAGCAGCTTAGGAGGGGGAATGAGGGGCTACACCTTC. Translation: CASSLGGGMRGYTF.

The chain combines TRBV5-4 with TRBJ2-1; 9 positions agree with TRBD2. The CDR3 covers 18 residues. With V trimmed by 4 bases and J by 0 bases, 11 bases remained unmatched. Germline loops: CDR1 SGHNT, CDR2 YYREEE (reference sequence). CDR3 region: CASSPPWAGGVSYNEQFF. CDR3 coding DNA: TGTGCCAGCAGCCCGCCCTGGGCGGGAGGGGTCTCCTACAATGAGCAGTTCTTC.

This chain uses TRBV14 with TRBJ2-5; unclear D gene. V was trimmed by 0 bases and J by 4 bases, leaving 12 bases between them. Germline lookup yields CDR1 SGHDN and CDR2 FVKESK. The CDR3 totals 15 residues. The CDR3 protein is CASSQDSSLGETQYF. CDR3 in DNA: TGTGCCAGCAGCCAAGATAGCTCCCTGGGAGAGACCCAGTACTTC.

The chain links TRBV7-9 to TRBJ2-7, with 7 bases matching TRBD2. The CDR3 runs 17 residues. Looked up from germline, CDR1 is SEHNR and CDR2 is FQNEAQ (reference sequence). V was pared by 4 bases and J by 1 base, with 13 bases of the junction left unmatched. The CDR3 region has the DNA TGTGCCAGCAGCTCACCCCGGGCGGGAGTAAGTTCCTACGAGCAGTACTTC. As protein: CASSSPRAGVSSYEQYF.

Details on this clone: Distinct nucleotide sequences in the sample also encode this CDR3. The CDR3 nucleotides read TGTGCCAGCAGCGTAGGGCTAGCGGGAGGTACAGATACGCAGTATTTT. Its translation is CASSVGLAGGTDTQYF. V and J are TRBV9 and TRBJ2-3; 11 nucleotides align to TRBD2. The V gene end was trimmed by 0 bases and the J gene end by 3 bases; junction bases not matched to a gene: 3. This CDR3 comprises 16 residues. The V gene's germline CDR1 is SGDLS and CDR2 YYNGEE.

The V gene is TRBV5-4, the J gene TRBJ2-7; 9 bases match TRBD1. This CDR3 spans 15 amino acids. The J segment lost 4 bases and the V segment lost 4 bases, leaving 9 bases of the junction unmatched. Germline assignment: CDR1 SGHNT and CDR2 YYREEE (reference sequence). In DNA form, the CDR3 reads TGTGCCAGCAGCGGGCCCGGGACAGGGACGTACGAGCAGTACTTC. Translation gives CASSGPGTGTYEQYF.

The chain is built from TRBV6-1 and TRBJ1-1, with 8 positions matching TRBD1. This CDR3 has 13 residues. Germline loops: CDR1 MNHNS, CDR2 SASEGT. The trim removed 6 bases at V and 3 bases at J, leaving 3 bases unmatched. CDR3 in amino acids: CASRLQGDTEAFF. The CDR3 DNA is TGTGCCAGCAGACTACAGGGGGACACTGAAGCTTTCTTT.

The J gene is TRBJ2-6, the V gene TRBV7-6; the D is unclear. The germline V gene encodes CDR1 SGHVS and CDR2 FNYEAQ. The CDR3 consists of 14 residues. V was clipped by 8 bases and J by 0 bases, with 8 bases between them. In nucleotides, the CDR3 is TGTGCCAGCTCCGCCCGCTCTGGGGCCAACGTCCTGACTTTC. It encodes CASSARSGANVLTF.

CDR3 protein: CASQGGRSSYEQYF. CDR3 sequence (DNA): TGTGCCAGCCAGGGGGGAAGAAGCTCCTACGAGCAGTACTTC. This sequence joins TRBV28 and TRBJ2-7, with a weak D call TRBD1 (7 bases). Germline V lookup: CDR1 MDHEN, CDR2 SYDVKM. V lost 8 bases to trimming and J lost 0 bases, with 14 bases between them. This CDR3 comprises 14 residues.

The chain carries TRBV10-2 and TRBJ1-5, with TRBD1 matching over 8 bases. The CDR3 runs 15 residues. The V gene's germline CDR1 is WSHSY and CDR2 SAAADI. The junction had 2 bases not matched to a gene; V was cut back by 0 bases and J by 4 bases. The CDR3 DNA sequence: TGCGCCAGCAGTGAGTCTAACAGGGGGAATCAGCCCCAGCATTTT. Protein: CASSESNRGNQPQHF.

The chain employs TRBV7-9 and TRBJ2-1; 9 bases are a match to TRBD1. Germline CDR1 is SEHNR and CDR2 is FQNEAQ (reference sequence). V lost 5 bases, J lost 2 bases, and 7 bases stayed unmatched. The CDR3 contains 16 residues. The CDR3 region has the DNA TGTGCCAGCAGCGGGGAGCGGACAGGGGCCTACAATGAGCAGTTCTTC. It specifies CASSGERTGAYNEQFF.

CDR3 amino acids: CAISFRSPYEQYF. DNA for the CDR3: TGTGCCATCAGCTTCAGGTCCCCCTACGAGCAGTACTTC. V usage is TRBV10-3 and J usage is TRBJ2-7; no definite D call. This CDR3 comprises 13 residues. Germline CDR1 is ENHRY and CDR2 is SYGVKD. V was cut by 6 bases and J by 2 bases, with 11 bases left in between.

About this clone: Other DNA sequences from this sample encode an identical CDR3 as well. The CDR3 DNA sequence: TGTGCCAGCCGGACAGGGAACACTGAAGCTTTCTTT. It yields the protein CASRTGNTEAFF. The chain uses TRBV6-5 and TRBJ1-1; the match to TRBD1 covers 7 bases. The V gene end was trimmed by 8 bases and the J gene end by 1 base; junction bases not matched to a gene: 1. Germline CDR1 is MNHEY and CDR2 is SVGAGI. The CDR3 length is 12 residues.

DNA for the CDR3: TGTGCCAGCAGTTCTGGCAGGGGGGTCTACGAGCAGTACTTC. Translated, it gives CASSSGRGVYEQYF. The genes are TRBV27 and TRBJ2-7; D might be TRBD1 (7 bases). V dropped 4 bases and J dropped 3 bases, with 13 bases sitting between them. This CDR3 is 14 amino acids long. CDR1 and CDR2 from the germline V gene are MNHEY and SMNVEV (reference sequence).

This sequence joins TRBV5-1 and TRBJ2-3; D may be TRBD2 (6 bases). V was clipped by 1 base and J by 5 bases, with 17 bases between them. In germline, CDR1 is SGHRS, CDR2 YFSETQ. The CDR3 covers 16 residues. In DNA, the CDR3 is TGCGCCAGCAGCTTGTATGTAGCTAGCGCAGGAGATACGCAGTATTTT. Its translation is CASSLYVASAGDTQYF.

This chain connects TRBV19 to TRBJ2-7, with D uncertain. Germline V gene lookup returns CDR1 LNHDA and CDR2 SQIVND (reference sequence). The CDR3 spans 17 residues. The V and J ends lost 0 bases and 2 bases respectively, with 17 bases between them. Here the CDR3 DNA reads TGTGCCAGTAGTATAGATGTCGGAGTCGGTGGCACCTACGAGCAGTACTTC. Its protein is CASSIDVGVGGTYEQYF.